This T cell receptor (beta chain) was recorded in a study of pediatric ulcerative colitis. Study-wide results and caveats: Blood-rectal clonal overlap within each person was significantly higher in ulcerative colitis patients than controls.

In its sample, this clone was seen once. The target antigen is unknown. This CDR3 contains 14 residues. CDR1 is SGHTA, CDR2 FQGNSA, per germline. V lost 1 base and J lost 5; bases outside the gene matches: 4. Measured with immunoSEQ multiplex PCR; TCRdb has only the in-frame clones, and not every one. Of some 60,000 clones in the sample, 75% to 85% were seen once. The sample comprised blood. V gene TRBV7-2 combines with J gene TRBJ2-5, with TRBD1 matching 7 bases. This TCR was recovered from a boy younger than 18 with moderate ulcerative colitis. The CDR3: CASSLGSRGETQYF. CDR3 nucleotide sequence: TGTGCCAGCAGCTTAGGCTCCAGGGGGGAGACCCAGTACTTC.